A single sample is the source of the 28 T cell receptor beta chains below, sequenced in a study of blood T cell repertoires in COVID-19. The data were produced by immunoSEQ multiplex PCR, yet TCRdb's version contains in-frame clones alone and is incomplete. The sample includes around 310,000 clones, around 91% of them seen just once. The sequenced sample was peripheral blood. These TCRs come from a woman aged 40 to 50 with COVID-19, enrolled during active disease.

The chain recombines TRBV6-6 with TRBJ2-3, with D possibly matching TRBD2 (5 bases). Deletions cut 2 bases from V and 4 bases from J, with 16 bases between. Germline loops: CDR1 MNHNY, CDR2 SVGAGI (reference sequence). The CDR3 loop spans 16 amino acids. The CDR3 sequence is CASSYGYEGAADTQYF. The CDR3 DNA is TGTGCCAGCAGTTACGGTTATGAGGGAGCGGCAGATACGCAGTATTTT.

The V gene is TRBV30, the J gene TRBJ1-2, with TRBD1 as a possible D gene (5 bases). The CDR3 is 14 residues long. Germline assignment: CDR1 GTSNPN and CDR2 SVGIG (reference sequence). The V gene lost 0 bases and the J gene lost 2 bases, with 10 bases spanning the gap. The CDR3 sequence: CAWSVGRTNYGYTF. The CDR3 nucleotides read TGTGCCTGGAGTGTGGGGCGGACCAACTATGGCTACACCTTC.

This sequence joins TRBV30 and TRBJ1-2; a possible D gene is TRBD1 (5 bases). The germline V and J ends were trimmed by 4 bases and 9 bases, with 12 bases remaining between them. The CDR3 runs to 11 residues. CDR1 and CDR2 from the germline V gene are GTSNPN and SVGIG (reference sequence). The CDR3 bases are TGTGCCTGGACCCTCGGACAAAGCTACACCTTC. Protein: CAWTLGQSYTF.

The rearrangement joins TRBV30 to TRBJ1-3; D gene uncertain. CDR3 length equals 13 residues. CDR1 GTSNPN and CDR2 SVGIG come from the germline V gene (reference sequence). Trimming pared 5 bases from V and 0 bases from J, leaving 8 bases between. The CDR3 DNA sequence: TGTGCCTGGGGGAGTACCTCTGGAAACACCATATATTTT. It codes for CAWGSTSGNTIYF.

The chain joins TRBV28 to TRBJ1-5; the D is unclear. The CDR3 consists of 14 residues. Germline V gene sequence: CDR1 MDHEN, CDR2 SYDVKM. V shed 2 bases and J shed 4 bases, with 9 bases lying between them. The CDR3 DNA sequence: TGTGCCAGCAGTTTAGGGAGCCTTAATCAGCCCCAGCATTTT. The encoded protein is CASSLGSLNQPQHF.

The CDR3 sequence: CASSDGSGGQPQHF. For the CDR3, the DNA is TGTGCCAGCAGTGATGGGTCGGGGGGACAGCCCCAGCATTTT. The chain joins TRBV27 to TRBJ1-5; D perhaps matches TRBD1 (5 bases). V lost 5 bases, J lost 7 bases, and 15 bases lay in between. The germline gives CDR1 MNHEY, CDR2 SMNVEV (reference sequence). This CDR3 spans 14 amino acids.

V is TRBV19 and J is TRBJ2-2; D unresolved. This CDR3 has 18 amino acids. With 5 bases removed from V and 0 bases from J, the gap between germline ends came to 19 bases. CDR1 is LNHDA and CDR2 is SQIVND in the germline V gene (reference sequence). CDR3 amino acids: CASSRVMRQTSNTGELFF. The DNA of the CDR3 is TGTGCCAGTAGTCGGGTAATGAGGCAAACTTCGAACACCGGGGAGCTGTTTTTT. The full variable domain, in which reference TRBV19 and TRBJ2-2 provide the parts outside the CDR3, is DGGITQSPKYLFRKEGQNVTLSCEQNLNHDAMYWYRQDPGQGLRLIYYSQIVNDFQKGDIAEGYSVSREKKESFPLTVTSAQKNPTAFYLCASSRVMRQTSNTGELFFGEGSRLTVL.

The table lists this clone with a count of one. This sample includes further DNA sequences coding for the same CDR3. The CDR3 protein is CASSQGANYGYTF. As DNA, the CDR3 is TGTGCCAGCAGCCAAGGAGCTAACTATGGCTACACCTTC. The chain uses TRBV14 and TRBJ1-2; D unresolved. Trimming stripped 1 base from V and 0 bases from J, with 3 bases between. Germline-derived CDR1 and CDR2 are SGHDN and FVKESK. CDR3 size: 13 residues.

A few counts support this clone. The chain joins TRBV15 to TRBJ1-2, with D perhaps TRBD1 (5 bases). The CDR3 is 15 amino acids. Between the trimmed V and J ends, which lost 3 bases and 7 bases, there was a span of 18 bases. Per the germline V gene, CDR1 is LNHNV and CDR2 is YYDKDF (reference sequence). The CDR3 here is CATSRGGVPGVGYTF. For the CDR3, the DNA is TGTGCCACCAGCAGGGGAGGGGTACCTGGGGTTGGCTACACCTTC.

CDR3 protein: CSASLLAGGKHNEQFF. CDR3 coding DNA: TGCAGTGCTAGTCTATTGGCGGGAGGAAAACACAATGAGCAGTTCTTC. V usage is TRBV20-1 and J usage is TRBJ2-1, with 8 positions matching TRBD2. CDR1 and CDR2 from the germline V gene are DFQATT and SNEGSKA (reference sequence). Trimming removed 3 bases from V and 5 bases from J; junction bases left unmatched: 12. The CDR3 runs 16 residues.

The rearrangement links TRBV6-5 to TRBJ1-4; D possibly corresponds to TRBD1 (5 bases). Germline V gene sequence: CDR1 MNHEY, CDR2 SVGAGI. CDR3 length equals 10 residues. V was pared by 8 bases and J by 10 bases, with 8 bases between. The CDR3 DNA reads TGTGCCAGCGCGGGGGGAAAACTGTTTTTT. Its protein product is CASAGGKLFF.

Concerning this clone itself: One end of the junction does not line up with germline, which may come from a read error. V usage is TRBV7-7 and J usage is TRBJ2-5; a possible D gene is TRBD2 (5 bases). From germline, CDR1 is SSHAT and CDR2 FNYEAQ (reference sequence). The CDR3 consists of 13 residues. CDR3 sequence (DNA): TGTGCTAGCAGCTATTTCGGGGAAGAGACCCAGTACTTC. Amino acids: CASSYFGEETQYF.

The rearrangement links TRBV7-9 to TRBJ2-3; possible D gene TRBD1, 5 bases. The germline gives CDR1 SEHNR, CDR2 FQNEAQ (reference sequence). Trimming left V 3 bases short and J 6 bases short, with 13 bases between. CDR3 length: 14 amino acids. The CDR3 region is CASSLPPPGDTQYF. The DNA of the CDR3 is TGTGCCAGCAGCTTGCCCCCCCCAGGGGATACGCAGTATTTT.

The V gene is TRBV23-1, the J gene TRBJ2-3, with 14 bases fitting TRBD2. TRBV23-1 is an ORF, with its function uncertain. This CDR3 is built from 17 residues. The V gene end was trimmed by 2 bases and the J gene end by 2 bases; junction bases not matched to a gene: 3. The CDR3 nucleotides are TGCGCCAGCAGTCAAGGACTAGCGGGGGGAAACACAGATACGCAGTATTTT. Its translation is CASSQGLAGGNTDTQYF.

As for this clone: The junction does not match germline at one end; this may be a read error. This rearrangement joins TRBV4-1 to TRBJ2-2, with a weak D call TRBD2 (6 bases). The CDR3 runs to 17 residues. Looked up from germline, CDR1 is MGHRA and CDR2 is YSYEKL. Written as DNA, the CDR3 is TGCGCCAGCAGTCAAGGTATAAGGACTACAAACACCGGGGAGCTGTTTTTT. This gives the protein CASSQGIRTTNTGELFF.

The chain joins TRBV7-9 to TRBJ2-4; 8 bases align to TRBD2. Trimming at V came to 3 bases and at J to 6 bases, leaving 4 bases not matched to a gene. The length of the CDR3 is 14 residues. The germline V gene has CDR1 SEHNR and CDR2 FQNEAQ (reference sequence). The CDR3 region has the DNA TGTGCCAGCAGCTTCGACGGGAGGGGAAACATTCAGTACTTC. Translated: CASSFDGRGNIQYF. Combining the CDR3 with reference TRBV7-9 and TRBJ2-4 gives the whole variable domain DTGVSQNPRHKITKRGQNVTFRCDPISEHNRLYWYRQTLGQGPEFLTYFQNEAQLEKSRLLSDRFSAERPKGSFSTLEIQRTEQGDSAMYLCASSFDGRGNIQYFGAGTRLSVL.

The J gene is TRBJ1-2, the V gene TRBV6-5; 7 bases align to TRBD1. Germline V CDR1 and CDR2: MNHEY, SVGAGI. The trim removed 4 bases at V and 4 bases at J, leaving 9 bases unmatched. CDR3 size: 15 residues. In DNA, the CDR3 is TGTGCCAGCAGTTCCCAGGGGGTAGTAGGCTATGGCTACACCTTC. It codes for CASSSQGVVGYGYTF.

The genes are TRBV6-5 and TRBJ1-1, with 8 bases lining up with TRBD1. This CDR3 has 15 residues. The V gene end was trimmed by 2 bases and the J gene end by 5 bases; junction bases not matched to a gene: 7. Germline lookup yields CDR1 MNHEY and CDR2 SVGAGI. CDR3 protein: CASSYGGRGRTEAFF. CDR3 DNA: TGTGCCAGCAGTTACGGTGGCAGGGGGCGAACTGAAGCTTTCTTT.

V usage is TRBV6-5 and J usage is TRBJ1-4; TRBD1 matches at 11 bases. Germline V gives CDR1 MNHEY, CDR2 SVGAGI. The CDR3 has 14 residues. With V trimmed by 6 bases and J by 7 bases, 4 bases remained unmatched. DNA for the CDR3: TGTGCCAGCAGATTGGGACAGGGGGTTGAAAAACTGTTTTTT. Translating it yields CASRLGQGVEKLFF.

This chain connects TRBV9 to TRBJ2-7; D remains ambiguous. Germline CDR1 SGDLS, CDR2 YYNGEE. The CDR3 is 13 amino acids. The V end lost 3 bases, the J end lost 6 bases, and 13 bases lay between the germline ends. The CDR3 reads CASSATGAREQYF. The CDR3 nucleotides read TGTGCCAGCAGCGCCACCGGAGCCCGCGAGCAGTACTTC.

V gene TRBV5-1 combines with J gene TRBJ2-3, with 7 bases matching TRBD1. Per germline, CDR1 SGHRS and CDR2 YFSETQ. The V segment lost 5 bases and the J segment 2 bases; nucleotides outside the gene matches: 8. The CDR3 length is 15 residues. CDR3 DNA: TGCGCCAGCAGTGAGGGACAGCCGTACACAGATACGCAGTATTTT. Its translation: CASSEGQPYTDTQYF.

V usage is TRBV28 and J usage is TRBJ2-5; perhaps TRBD2 as D (6 bases). This CDR3 region has 15 residues. The ends were cut back, 8 bases at V and 7 bases at J, with 23 bases in the middle. In germline, CDR1 is MDHEN, CDR2 SYDVKM. For the CDR3, the DNA is TGTGCCAGCTCTATTTGGCGGGGCTCGGTAGGGACCCAGTACTTC. This translates into CASSIWRGSVGTQYF.

The rearrangement uses TRBV27 and TRBJ2-3; 9 bases line up with TRBD1. Germline trimming cut 6 bases from V and 1 base from J; bases unmatched to any gene: 8. The CDR3 is 16 amino acids. CDR1 and CDR2 from the germline V gene are MNHEY and SMNVEV (reference sequence). CDR3 in DNA: TGTGCCAGCAGCCACGCCAACAGGGGGCGCACAGATACGCAGTATTTT. It is translated as CASSHANRGRTDTQYF.

This chain links TRBV6-6 with TRBJ2-7; 9 bases line up with TRBD2. V trimming: 4 bases; J trimming: 8 bases; junction bases outside the gene matches: 3. CDR1 is MNHNY and CDR2 is SVGAGI in the germline V gene (reference sequence). CDR3 length: 12 residues. Here the CDR3 reads CASSSLAGQQYF. Written as DNA, the CDR3 is TGTGCCAGCAGTTCTCTAGCGGGACAGCAGTACTTC.

This chain uses TRBV5-1 with TRBJ1-1; possibly TRBD1 for D (6 bases). This CDR3 spans 15 amino acids. V was cut by 4 bases and J by 0 bases, with 13 bases left in between. CDR1 and CDR2 (germline): SGHRS, YFSETQ. CDR3 coding DNA: TGCGCCAGCAGCCTAGGGACACGCCTGAACACTGAAGCTTTCTTT. Amino acids: CASSLGTRLNTEAFF. Full variable domain (remainder filled in from reference TRBV5-1 and TRBJ1-1): KAGVTQTPRYLIKTRGQQVTLSCSPISGHRSVSWYQQTPGQGLQFLFEYFSETQRNKGNFPGRFSGRQFSNSRSEMNVSTLELGDSALYLCASSLGTRLNTEAFFGQGTRLTVV.

V gene TRBV3-1 (or the pseudogene TRBV3-2) combines with J gene TRBJ2-3, with D maybe TRBD2 (7 bases). This CDR3 comprises 16 residues. Germline V gene lookup returns CDR1 LGHDT and CDR2 YNNKEL (reference sequence). The ends were cut back, 7 bases at V and 4 bases at J, with 21 bases in the middle. The CDR3 sequence is CASTLYRGGRADTQYF. CDR3 coding DNA: TGTGCCAGCACTCTTTATCGCGGGGGCCGGGCAGATACGCAGTATTTT.

This clone was found a few times. This chain connects TRBV19 to TRBJ1-1; the match to TRBD1 covers 7 bases. Germline V lookup: CDR1 LNHDA, CDR2 SQIVND (reference sequence). V shed 8 bases and J 0 bases; nucleotides not matched to a gene: 3. CDR3 length: 13 residues. CDR3 DNA: TGTGCCAGTGGAGACAGGGTGAACACTGAAGCTTTCTTT. Its translation is CASGDRVNTEAFF.

This clone turned up a few times. In nucleotides, the CDR3 is TGTGCCAGCAGCTTAGGGGAAGGGGGCGGTTCACCCCTCCACTTT. This codes for CASSLGEGGGSPLHF. The gene calls are TRBV7-9 and TRBJ1-6; 7 nucleotides match TRBD1. The CDR3 covers 15 residues. Germline CDR1 is SEHNR and CDR2 is FQNEAQ (reference sequence). J gave up 9 bases and V 1 base, and 6 bases lay outside the gene matches.